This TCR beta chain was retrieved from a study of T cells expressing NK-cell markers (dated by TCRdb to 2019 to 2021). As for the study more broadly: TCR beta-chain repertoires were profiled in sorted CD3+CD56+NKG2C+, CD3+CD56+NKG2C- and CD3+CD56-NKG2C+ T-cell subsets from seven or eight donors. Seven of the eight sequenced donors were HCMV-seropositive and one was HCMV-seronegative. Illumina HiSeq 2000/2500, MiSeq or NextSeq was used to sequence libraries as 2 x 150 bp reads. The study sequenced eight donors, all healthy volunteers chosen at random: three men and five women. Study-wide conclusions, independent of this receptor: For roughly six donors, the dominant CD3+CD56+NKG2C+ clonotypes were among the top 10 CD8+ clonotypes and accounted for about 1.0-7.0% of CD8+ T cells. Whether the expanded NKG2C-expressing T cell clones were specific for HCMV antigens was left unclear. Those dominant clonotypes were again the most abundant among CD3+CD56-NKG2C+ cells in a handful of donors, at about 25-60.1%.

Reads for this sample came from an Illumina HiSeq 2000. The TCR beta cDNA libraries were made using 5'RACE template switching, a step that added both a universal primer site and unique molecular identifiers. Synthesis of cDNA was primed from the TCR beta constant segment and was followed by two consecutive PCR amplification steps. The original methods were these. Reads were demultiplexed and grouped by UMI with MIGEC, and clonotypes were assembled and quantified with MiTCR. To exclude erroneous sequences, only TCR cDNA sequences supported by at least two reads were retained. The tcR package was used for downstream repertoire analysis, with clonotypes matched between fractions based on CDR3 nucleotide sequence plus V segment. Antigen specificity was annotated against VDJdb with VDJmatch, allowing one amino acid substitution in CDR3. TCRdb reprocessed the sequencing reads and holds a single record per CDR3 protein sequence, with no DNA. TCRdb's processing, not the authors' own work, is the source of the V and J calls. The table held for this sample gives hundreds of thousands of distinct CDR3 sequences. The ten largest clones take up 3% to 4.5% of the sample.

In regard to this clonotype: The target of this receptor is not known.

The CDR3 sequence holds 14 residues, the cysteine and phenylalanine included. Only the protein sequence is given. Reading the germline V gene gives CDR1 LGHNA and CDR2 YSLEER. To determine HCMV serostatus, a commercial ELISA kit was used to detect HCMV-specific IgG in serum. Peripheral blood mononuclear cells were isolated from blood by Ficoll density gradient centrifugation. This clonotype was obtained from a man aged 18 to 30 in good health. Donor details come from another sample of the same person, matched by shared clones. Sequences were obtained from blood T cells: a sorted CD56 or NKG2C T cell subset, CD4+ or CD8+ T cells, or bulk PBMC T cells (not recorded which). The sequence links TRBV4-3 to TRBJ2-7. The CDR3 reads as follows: CASSQDRIGYEQYF.